This TCR beta chain was sequenced for a study of cytomegalovirus exposure and HLA in healthy donors. Whole-study findings and limits: In a later analysis, around 18,000 TCR beta sequences were associated with HLA alleles at 0.05 false discovery rate. Within a later analysis, the majority of CMV-associated TCR beta chains appeared HLA-restricted.

The PCR ran on 60 Vbeta and 13 Jbeta primers. Original handling: As a later analysis found, there were 70 million to 100 million unique TCR beta chains, of which roughly 11 million were shared. Assay used: immunoSEQ multiplex PCR; TCRdb lists only in-frame clones, some missing. V and J calls plus clone size are reproduced from that table; the DNA served to infer D and trimming. The data show more than 140,000 clones, over 75% seen once. Concerning this clone: What it binds is unknown.

The TCR comes from a man younger than 45 in good health and CMV-seropositive. Sequenced material: PBMCs.

The CDR3 bases are TGCGCCAGCAGCTCTCGGACAGGGTCCCCCGGGGAGCTGTTTTTT. It encodes CASSSRTGSPGELFF. The chain recombines TRBV5-1 with TRBJ2-2, with 8 bases fitting TRBD1. The CDR3 sequence is 15 residues long. V was pared by 3 bases and J by 6 bases, with 7 bases of the junction left unmatched. Germline V lookup: CDR1 SGHRS, CDR2 YFSETQ.